This T cell receptor beta chain was sequenced during a study of cytomegalovirus exposure and HLA in healthy donors. General study findings and limits: In a later analysis, about 17,000 TCR beta sequences were associated with HLA alleles at 0.05 false discovery rate.

Use of 60 Vbeta and 13 Jbeta primers characterized the PCR. Sequencing was performed with immunoSEQ multiplex PCR; in TCRdb, only in-frame clones are kept and a portion is missing. Here the sample spans approximately 110,000 clones, approximately 80% being singletons. The CDR3 is 14 amino acids. Looked up from germline, CDR1 is SGHTS and CDR2 is YDEGEE. V was clipped by 5 bases and J by 2 bases, with 14 bases between them. In the case of this clone: The antigen is undetermined.

Input material: PBMCs. This sequence joins TRBV5-8 and TRBJ2-7; weak D call: TRBD1 (5 bases). This clonotype originated in a woman aged 40 to 55 in good health and CMV-seropositive. The CDR3 region is CASRIIKGTYEQYF. The CDR3 bases are TGTGCCAGCAGAATAATAAAGGGGACCTACGAGCAGTACTTC.